This TCR beta chain appears in the sequencing data of a study of shared clonotypes between healthy human individuals (dated by TCRdb to about 2020). Looking at the study overall: The cohort comprised two women and a few men aged 18 to 49 years. For each donor, three plates each were used for CD4 naive and CD4 memory, two plates were used for CD8 naive, and one plate was used for CD8 memory. Blood TCR repertoires of several healthy adults were deeply sequenced to estimate repertoire size and the extent of clonotype sharing between individuals. To increase sequencing depth and limit assay-specific biases, different laboratories used diverse techniques to prepare libraries and sequence TCR repertoires. Per donor, leukapheresis produced somewhere between about 0.85 and 8.9 billion PBMCs.

Comments on this clone: The specificity of this receptor is unknown. Within one base of it there is no much larger clone, and no base qualities were kept.

The donors were healthy, HIV-negative adults who had no recently reported acute infections or vaccinations. All donors were Caucasian adults living in Nashville, Tennessee, USA. CD4+ T cells were enriched by magnetic negative selection; naive cells were then positively selected on CD45RA, and the negative fraction formed the memory subset. Blood was obtained by leukapheresis, after which PBMCs were separated by Ficoll-Histopaque density gradient centrifugation and cryopreserved in liquid nitrogen vapor phase. Analytical flow cytometry was used to check the purity and quantity of every magnetically sorted T cell population. Genomic DNA was isolated from each sorted fraction and quantified by UV absorbance on a Nanodrop 2000c. TCR CDR3 regions were amplified from genomic DNA by multiplex PCR using the deep immunoSEQ assay. For each cell subset, the extracted genomic DNA was distributed evenly across all wells of several immunoSEQ 96-well plates, and each plate served as one replicate. Each replicate PCR for sorted subsets received around 200 ng genomic DNA, equal to about 30,000 T cell genomes. Purified libraries were measured with a Qubit 3.0 fluorometer, size-checked on a Bioanalyzer 2100, and measured again with the KAPA Library Quantification kit. A separate single-read 150-cycle Illumina NextSeq 550 flow cell was used to sequence each immunoSEQ 96-well plate. Regarding the original processing steps: Because the immunoSEQ output included only junctional sequences and no quality scores, the filtering could not be the same as the filtering used for full-length reads. Sequences were annotated with PyIR, a Python wrapper for IgBLAST v1.9, using IMGT germline references to assign V/J genes and CDR3. Reads with weak V/J assignments (E-value above 1e-6), missing CDR3, stop codons, out-of-frame junctions, or ambiguous translated residues were removed. V3J clonotypes were defined by identical inferred V gene, J gene, and CDR3 amino acid sequence. To compute the percentage overlap between repertoires, the number of shared unique clonotypes was divided by the size of the smaller repertoire. Three approaches were used to assess repertoire richness: RTK rarefaction, the Chao1 estimator, and Recon v2.1 estimates of unobserved clonotypes. OLGA was used to compute generation probabilities for all TCRbeta clonotypes that the gDNA method yielded from four donors. Here the immuneACCESS table is served through TCRdb, limited to in-frame sequences with V and J called. Missing clones are a known gap in these copies; in checked studies unresolved V genes cover under half, and the rest lacks a known reason. Clonal size and the V and J genes are those of that table, whereas D and trimming came from the DNA. The sample profile shows more than 2,000,000 clones; roughly 93% of them were found once. The ten largest clones take up 0.3% to 0.4% of the sample.

Findings and caveats that apply to the study as a whole: The genetic and exposure-history diversity represented was limited by the small number of donors. Incomplete sequencing was indicated by rarefaction of sorted-subset datasets, despite the large sequencing depth. Only blood was sampled, and tissue TCR repertoires likely differ from those in blood. Clonotypes shared by all four sorted-subset donors showed higher generation probabilities than non-shared clonotypes. Pairwise subsampling indicated that sequencing depth was expected to affect the degree of clonotype sharing among donors. Approximately 5% of naive CD4, approximately 3.7% of naive CD8, 2% to 2.5% of memory CD4, and more than 0.35% of memory CD8 clonotypes were shared across four donors. Naive subsets generally had larger estimated clonotype richness than memory subsets.

This clonotype originated in a man younger than 30 in good health. Some clones in this sample may be carry-over from other donors' samples. Specimen: naive CD4+ T cells from PBMCs. This specimen's cell subset or site label, per the study, means: CD45RA+ positively selected.

The DNA sequence is TGTGCCAGCAGCTCCCGGACTAGCGGGGGGAATGAGCAGTTCTTC. Its protein product is CASSSRTSGGNEQFF. The rearrangement combines TRBV11-3 with TRBJ2-1; 14 central nucleotides agree with TRBD2. The germline V and J ends show losses of 4 bases and 7 bases respectively, and no gene match explains 3 bases of the junction. The CDR1 and CDR2 encoded by the germline V gene are SGHNT and YENEEA. The CDR3 spans 15 residues, from the cysteine through the phenylalanine. Here the CDR3 DNA is all that survives: 45 bases in frame from base 1.